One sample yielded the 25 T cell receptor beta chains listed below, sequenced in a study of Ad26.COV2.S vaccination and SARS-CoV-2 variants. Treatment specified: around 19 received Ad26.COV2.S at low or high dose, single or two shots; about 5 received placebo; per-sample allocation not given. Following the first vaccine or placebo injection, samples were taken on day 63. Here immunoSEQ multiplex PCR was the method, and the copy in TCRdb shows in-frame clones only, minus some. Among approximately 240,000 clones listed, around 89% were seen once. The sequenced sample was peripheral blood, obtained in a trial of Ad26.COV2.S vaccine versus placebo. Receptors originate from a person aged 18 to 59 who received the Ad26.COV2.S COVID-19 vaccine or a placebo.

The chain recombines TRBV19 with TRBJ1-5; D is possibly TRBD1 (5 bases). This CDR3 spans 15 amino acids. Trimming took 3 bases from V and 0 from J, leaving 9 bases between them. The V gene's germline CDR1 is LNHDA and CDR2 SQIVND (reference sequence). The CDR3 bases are TGTGCCAGTAGTATCTTAGGGGATAGCAATCAGCCCCAGCATTTT. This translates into CASSILGDSNQPQHF.

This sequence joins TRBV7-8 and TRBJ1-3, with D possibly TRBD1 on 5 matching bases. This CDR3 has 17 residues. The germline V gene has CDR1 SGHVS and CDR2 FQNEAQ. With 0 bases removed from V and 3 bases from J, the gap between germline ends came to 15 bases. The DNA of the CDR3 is TGTGCCAGCAGCTTAGCGCGCAGGGAATTTAGTGGAAACACCATATATTTT. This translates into CASSLARREFSGNTIYF.

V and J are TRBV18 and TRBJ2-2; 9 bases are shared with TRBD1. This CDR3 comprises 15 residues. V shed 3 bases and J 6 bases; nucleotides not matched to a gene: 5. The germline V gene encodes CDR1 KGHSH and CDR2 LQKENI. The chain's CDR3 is CASSPPTGGSGELFF. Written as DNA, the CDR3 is TGTGCCAGCTCACCTCCGACAGGGGGGTCCGGGGAGCTGTTTTTT.

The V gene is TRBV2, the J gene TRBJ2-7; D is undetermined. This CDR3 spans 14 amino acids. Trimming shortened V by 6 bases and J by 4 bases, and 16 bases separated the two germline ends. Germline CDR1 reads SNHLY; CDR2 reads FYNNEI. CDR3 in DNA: TGTGCCAGCAGAGCGTCCGTCTTGCCGTACGAGCAGTACTTC. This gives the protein CASRASVLPYEQYF. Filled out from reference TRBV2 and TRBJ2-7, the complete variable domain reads EPEVTQTPSHQVTQMGQEVILRCVPISNHLYFYWYRQILGQKVEFLVSFYNNEISEKSEIFDDQFSVERPDGSNFTLKIRSTKLEDSAMYFCASRASVLPYEQYFGPGTRLTVT.

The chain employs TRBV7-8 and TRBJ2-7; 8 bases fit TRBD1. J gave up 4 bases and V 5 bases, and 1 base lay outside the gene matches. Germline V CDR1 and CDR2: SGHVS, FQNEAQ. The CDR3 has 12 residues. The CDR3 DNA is TGTGCCAGCAGCCAGGGGGCTTACGAGCAGTACTTC. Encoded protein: CASSQGAYEQYF.

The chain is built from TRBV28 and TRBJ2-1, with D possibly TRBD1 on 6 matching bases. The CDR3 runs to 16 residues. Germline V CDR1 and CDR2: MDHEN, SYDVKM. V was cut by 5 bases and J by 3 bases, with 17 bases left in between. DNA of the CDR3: TGTGCCAGCAGTGCCTCCAGGGGAGCCTACTACAATGAGCAGTTCTTC. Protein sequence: CASSASRGAYYNEQFF.

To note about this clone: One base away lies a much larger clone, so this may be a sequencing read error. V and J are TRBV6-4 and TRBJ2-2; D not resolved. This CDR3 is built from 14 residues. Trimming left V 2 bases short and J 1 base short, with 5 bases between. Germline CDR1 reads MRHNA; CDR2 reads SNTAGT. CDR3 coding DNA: TGTGCCAGCAGTGACAGGGTGAACACCGGGGAGCTGTTTTTT. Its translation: CASSDRVNTGELFF.

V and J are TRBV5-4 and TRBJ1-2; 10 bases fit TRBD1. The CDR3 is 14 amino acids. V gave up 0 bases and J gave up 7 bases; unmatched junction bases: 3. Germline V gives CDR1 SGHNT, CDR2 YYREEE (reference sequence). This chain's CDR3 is CASSLAGQGGGYTF. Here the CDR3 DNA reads TGTGCCAGCAGCTTGGCCGGACAGGGGGGTGGCTACACCTTC.

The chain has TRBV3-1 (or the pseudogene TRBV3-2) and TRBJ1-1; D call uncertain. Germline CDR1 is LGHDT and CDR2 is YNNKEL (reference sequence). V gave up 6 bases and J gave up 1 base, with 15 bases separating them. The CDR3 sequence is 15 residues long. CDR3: CASRPRAAPNTEAFF. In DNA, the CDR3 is TGTGCCAGCAGACCGAGGGCAGCACCGAACACTGAAGCTTTCTTT.

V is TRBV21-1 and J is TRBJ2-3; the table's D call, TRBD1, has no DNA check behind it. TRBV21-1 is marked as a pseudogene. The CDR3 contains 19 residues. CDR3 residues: CASSKDGTGANPSTDTQYF. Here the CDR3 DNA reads TGTGCCAGCAGCAAAGACGGGACAGGGGCTAATCCTAGCACAGATACGCAGTATTTT.

The CDR3 nucleotides are TGTGCCAGCAGTTACCTCTCAGGAATACTGAACACTGAAGCTTTCTTT. Protein: CASSYLSGILNTEAFF. The V gene is TRBV6-5, the J gene TRBJ1-1; D is uncertain. Germline values: CDR1 MNHEY, CDR2 SVGAGI. The CDR3 length is 16 residues. V shed 2 bases and J shed 0 bases, with 13 bases lying between them.

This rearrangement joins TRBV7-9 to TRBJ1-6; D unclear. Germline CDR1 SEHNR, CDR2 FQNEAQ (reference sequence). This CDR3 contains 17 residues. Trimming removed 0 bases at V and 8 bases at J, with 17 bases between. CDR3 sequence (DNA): TGTGCCAGCAGCTTAGCCCATATAGGTGGACTGGATTCACCCCTCCACTTT. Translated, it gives CASSLAHIGGLDSPLHF.

The CDR3 nucleotides are TGTGCCAGCAGCTCCGGGACGAGTTTTGGGAGCCCCACCGGGGAGCTGTTTTTT. It specifies CASSSGTSFGSPTGELFF. The chain couples TRBV3-1 (or the pseudogene TRBV3-2) to TRBJ2-2; D may match TRBD1 or TRBD2 (5 bases each). This CDR3 is built from 18 residues. Germline-derived CDR1 and CDR2 are LGHDT and YNNKEL (reference sequence). V was shortened by 5 bases and J by 4 bases, with 23 bases between the two germline ends.

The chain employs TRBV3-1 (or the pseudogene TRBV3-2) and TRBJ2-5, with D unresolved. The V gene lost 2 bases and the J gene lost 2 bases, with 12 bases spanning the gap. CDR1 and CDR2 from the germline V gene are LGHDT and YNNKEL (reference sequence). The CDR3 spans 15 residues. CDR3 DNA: TGTGCCAGCAGCCAAAGAGGACGGCCACAAGAGACCCAGTACTTC. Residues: CASSQRGRPQETQYF.

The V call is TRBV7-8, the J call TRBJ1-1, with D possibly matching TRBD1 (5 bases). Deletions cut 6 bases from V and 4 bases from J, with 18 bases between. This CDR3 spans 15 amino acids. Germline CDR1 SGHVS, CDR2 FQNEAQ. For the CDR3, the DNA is TGTGCCAGCAGTCGTCGGGACGGATTGGGCACTGAAGCTTTCTTT. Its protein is CASSRRDGLGTEAFF.

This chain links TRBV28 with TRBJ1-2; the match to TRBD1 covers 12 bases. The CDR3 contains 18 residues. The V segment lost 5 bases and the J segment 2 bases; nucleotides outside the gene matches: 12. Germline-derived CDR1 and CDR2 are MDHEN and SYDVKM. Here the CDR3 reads CASSPPGTGGPFNYGYTF. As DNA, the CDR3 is TGTGCCAGCAGTCCTCCCGGGACAGGGGGCCCTTTCAACTATGGCTACACCTTC.

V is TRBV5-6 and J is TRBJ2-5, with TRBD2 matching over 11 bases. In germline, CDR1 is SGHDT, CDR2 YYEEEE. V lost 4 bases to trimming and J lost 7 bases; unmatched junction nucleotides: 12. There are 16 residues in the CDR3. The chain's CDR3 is CASSQTSGGLGGTQYF. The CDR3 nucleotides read TGTGCCAGCAGCCAAACTAGCGGGGGCCTCGGGGGGACCCAGTACTTC. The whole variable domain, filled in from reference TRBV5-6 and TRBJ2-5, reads DAGVTQSPTHLIKTRGQQVTLRCSPKSGHDTVSWYQQALGQGPQFIFQYYEEEERQRGNFPDRFSGHQFPNYSSELNVNALLLGDSALYLCASSQTSGGLGGTQYFGPGTRLLVL.

CDR3 in amino acids: CASSITGGGTDTQYF. The CDR3 DNA reads as TGTGCCAGTAGTATTACTGGAGGTGGTACAGATACGCAGTATTTT. The V call is TRBV19, the J call TRBJ2-3; D might be TRBD2 (5 bases). Germline CDR1 reads LNHDA; CDR2 reads SQIVND (reference sequence). The CDR3 runs 15 residues. Trimming took off 3 bases at V and 3 bases at J, with 13 bases between the two ends.

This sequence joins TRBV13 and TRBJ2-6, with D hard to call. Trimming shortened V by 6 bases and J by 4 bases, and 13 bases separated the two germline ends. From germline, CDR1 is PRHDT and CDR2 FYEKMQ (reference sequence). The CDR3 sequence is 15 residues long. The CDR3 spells CASRSMGSGANVLTF. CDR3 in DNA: TGTGCCAGCAGGTCTATGGGGTCAGGGGCCAACGTCCTGACTTTC.

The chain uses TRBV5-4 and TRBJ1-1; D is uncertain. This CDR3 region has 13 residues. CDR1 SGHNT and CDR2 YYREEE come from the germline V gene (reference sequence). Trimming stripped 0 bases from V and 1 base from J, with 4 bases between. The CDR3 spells CASSLDSNTEAFF. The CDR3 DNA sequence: TGTGCCAGCAGCTTGGATTCGAACACTGAAGCTTTCTTT.

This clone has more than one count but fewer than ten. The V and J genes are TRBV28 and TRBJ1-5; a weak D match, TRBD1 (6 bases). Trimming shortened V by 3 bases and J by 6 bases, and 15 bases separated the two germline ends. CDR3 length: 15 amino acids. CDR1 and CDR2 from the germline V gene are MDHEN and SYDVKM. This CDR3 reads CASSFGGQLGQPQHF. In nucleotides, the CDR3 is TGTGCCAGCAGTTTTGGGGGGCAACTGGGTCAGCCCCAGCATTTT.

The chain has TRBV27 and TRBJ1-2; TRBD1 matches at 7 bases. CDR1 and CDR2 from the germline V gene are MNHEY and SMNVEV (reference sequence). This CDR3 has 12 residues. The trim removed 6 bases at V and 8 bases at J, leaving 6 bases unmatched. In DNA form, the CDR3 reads TGTGCCAGCAGGTCAGGGGGTCGGGGCTACACCTTC. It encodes CASRSGGRGYTF.

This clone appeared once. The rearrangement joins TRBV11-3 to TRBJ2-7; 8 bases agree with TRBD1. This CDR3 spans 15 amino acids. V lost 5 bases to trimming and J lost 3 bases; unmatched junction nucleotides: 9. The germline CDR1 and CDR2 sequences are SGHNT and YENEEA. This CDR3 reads CASSHRTGPGYEQYF. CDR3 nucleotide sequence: TGTGCCAGCAGCCACCGGACAGGGCCTGGCTACGAGCAGTACTTC.

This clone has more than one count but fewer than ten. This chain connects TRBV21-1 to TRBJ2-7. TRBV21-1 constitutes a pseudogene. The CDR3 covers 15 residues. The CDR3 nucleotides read TGTGCCAGCCTGACAAGGACCGACCTAATCTACGAGCAGTACTTC. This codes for CASLTRTDLIYEQYF.

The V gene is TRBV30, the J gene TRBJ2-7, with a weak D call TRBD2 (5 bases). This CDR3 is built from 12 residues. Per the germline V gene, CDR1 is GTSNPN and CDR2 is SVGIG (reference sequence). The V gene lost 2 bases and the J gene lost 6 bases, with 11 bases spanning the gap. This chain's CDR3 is CAWSKAATEQYF. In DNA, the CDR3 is TGTGCCTGGAGTAAAGCGGCTACCGAGCAGTACTTC.